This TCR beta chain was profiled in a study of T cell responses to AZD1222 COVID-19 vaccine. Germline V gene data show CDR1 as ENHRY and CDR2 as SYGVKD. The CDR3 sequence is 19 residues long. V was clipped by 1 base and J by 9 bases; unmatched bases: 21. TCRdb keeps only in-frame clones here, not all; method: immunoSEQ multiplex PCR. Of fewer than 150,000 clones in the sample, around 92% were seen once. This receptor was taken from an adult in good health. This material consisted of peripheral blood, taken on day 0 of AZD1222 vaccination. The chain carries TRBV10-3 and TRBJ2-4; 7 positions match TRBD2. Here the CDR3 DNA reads TGTGCCATCAGTGAGTTGAGGTGGGGGAGGGCCCAGCGGGGCGGCATTCAGTACTTC. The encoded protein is CAISELRWGRAQRGGIQYF.